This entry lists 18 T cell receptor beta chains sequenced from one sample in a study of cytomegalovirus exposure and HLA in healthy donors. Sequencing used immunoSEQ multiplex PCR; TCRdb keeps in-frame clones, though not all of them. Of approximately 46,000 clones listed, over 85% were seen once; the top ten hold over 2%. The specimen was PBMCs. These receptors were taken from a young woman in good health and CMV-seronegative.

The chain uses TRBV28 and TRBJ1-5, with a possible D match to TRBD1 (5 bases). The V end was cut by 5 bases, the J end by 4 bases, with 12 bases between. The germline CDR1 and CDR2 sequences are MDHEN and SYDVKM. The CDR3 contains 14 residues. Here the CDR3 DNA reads TGTGCCAGCAGTGGGGGGGTCGGGAATCAGCCCCAGCATTTT. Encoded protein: CASSGGVGNQPQHF.

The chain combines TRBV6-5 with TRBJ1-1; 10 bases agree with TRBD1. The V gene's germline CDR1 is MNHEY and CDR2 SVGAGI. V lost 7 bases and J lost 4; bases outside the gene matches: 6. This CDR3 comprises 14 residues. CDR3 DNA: TGTGCCAGCATAACCGGGACAGGGGTCACTGAAGCTTTCTTT. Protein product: CASITGTGVTEAFF.

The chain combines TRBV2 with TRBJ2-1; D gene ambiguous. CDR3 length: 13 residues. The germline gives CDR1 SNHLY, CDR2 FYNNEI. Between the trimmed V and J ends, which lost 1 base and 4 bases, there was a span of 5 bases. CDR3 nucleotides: TGTGCCAGCAGTGAAGGACTTTACAATGAGCAGTTCTTC. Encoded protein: CASSEGLYNEQFF.

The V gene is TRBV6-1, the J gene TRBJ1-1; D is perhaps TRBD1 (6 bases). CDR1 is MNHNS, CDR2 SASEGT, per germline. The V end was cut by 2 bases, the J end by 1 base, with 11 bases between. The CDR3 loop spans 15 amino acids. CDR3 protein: CASSEPRGQNTEAFF. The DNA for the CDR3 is TGTGCCAGCAGTGAACCGAGGGGACAGAACACTGAAGCTTTCTTT.

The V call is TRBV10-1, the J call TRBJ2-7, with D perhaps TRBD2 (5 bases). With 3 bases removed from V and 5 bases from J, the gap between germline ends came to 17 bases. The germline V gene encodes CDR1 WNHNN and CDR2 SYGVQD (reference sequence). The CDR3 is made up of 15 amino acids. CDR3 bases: TGCGCCAGCAGTGAAGGTCTCGCGGGTAAGGACGAGCAGTACTTC. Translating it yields CASSEGLAGKDEQYF.

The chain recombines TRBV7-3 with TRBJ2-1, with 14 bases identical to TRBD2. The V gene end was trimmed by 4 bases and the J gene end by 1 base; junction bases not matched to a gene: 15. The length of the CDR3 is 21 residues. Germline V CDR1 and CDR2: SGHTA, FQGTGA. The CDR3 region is CASSSPSLTSGGAGSYNEQFF. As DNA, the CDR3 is TGTGCCAGCAGCTCCCCTAGTTTGACTAGCGGGGGGGCCGGTTCCTACAATGAGCAGTTCTTC.

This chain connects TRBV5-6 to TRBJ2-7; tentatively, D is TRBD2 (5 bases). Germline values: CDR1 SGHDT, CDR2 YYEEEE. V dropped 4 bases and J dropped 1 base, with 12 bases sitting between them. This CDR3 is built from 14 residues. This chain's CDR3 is CASSPDLLSYEQYF. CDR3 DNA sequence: TGTGCCAGCAGCCCGGACTTGCTTTCCTACGAGCAGTACTTC. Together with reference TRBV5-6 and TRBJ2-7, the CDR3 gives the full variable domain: DAGVTQSPTHLIKTRGQQVTLRCSPKSGHDTVSWYQQALGQGPQFIFQYYEEEERQRGNFPDRFSGHQFPNYSSELNVNALLLGDSALYLCASSPDLLSYEQYFGPGTRLTVT.

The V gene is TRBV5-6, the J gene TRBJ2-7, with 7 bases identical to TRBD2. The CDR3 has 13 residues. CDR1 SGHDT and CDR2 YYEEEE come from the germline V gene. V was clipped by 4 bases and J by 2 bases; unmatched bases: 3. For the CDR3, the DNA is TGTGCCAGCAGCGCGGGGGACCCCTACGAGCAGTACTTC. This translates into CASSAGDPYEQYF.

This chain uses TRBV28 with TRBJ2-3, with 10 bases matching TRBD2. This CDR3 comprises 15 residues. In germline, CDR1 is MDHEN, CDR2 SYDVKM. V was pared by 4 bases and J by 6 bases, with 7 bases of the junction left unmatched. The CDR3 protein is CASSSASGSRDTQYF. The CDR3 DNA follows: TGTGCCAGCAGTTCCGCTAGCGGGAGTAGGGATACGCAGTATTTT.

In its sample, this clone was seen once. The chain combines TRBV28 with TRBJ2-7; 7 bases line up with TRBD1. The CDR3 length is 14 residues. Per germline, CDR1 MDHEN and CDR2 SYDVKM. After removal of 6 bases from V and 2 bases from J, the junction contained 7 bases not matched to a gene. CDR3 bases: TGTGCCAGCAGACCTACAGGGGATCCCTACGAGCAGTACTTC. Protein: CASRPTGDPYEQYF. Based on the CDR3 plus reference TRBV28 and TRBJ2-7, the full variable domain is DVKVTQSSRYLVKRTGEKVFLECVQDMDHENMFWYRQDPGLGLRLIYFSYDVKMKEKGDIPEGYSVSREKKERFSLILESASTNQTSMYLCASRPTGDPYEQYFGPGTRLTVT.

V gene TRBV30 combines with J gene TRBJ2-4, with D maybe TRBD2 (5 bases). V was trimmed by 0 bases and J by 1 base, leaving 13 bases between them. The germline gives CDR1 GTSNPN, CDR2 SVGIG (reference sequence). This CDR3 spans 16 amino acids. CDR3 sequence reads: CAWSVLRGLAKNIQYF. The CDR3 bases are TGTGCCTGGAGTGTACTCAGAGGGTTGGCCAAAAACATTCAGTACTTC.

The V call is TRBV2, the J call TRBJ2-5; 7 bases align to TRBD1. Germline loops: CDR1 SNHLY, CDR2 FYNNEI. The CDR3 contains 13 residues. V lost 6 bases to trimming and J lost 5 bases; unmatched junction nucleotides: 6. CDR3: CASSRDRAETQYF. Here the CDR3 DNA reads TGTGCCAGCAGCCGGGACAGAGCCGAGACCCAGTACTTC. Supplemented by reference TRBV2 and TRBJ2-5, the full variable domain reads EPEVTQTPSHQVTQMGQEVILRCVPISNHLYFYWYRQILGQKVEFLVSFYNNEISEKSEIFDDQFSVERPDGSNFTLKIRSTKLEDSAMYFCASSRDRAETQYFGPGTRLLVL.

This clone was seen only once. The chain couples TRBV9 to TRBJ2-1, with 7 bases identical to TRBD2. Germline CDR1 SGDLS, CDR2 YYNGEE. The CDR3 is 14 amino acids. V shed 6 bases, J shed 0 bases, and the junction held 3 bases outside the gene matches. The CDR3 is CASTRGSSYNEQFF. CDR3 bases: TGTGCCAGCACTCGCGGGAGCTCCTACAATGAGCAGTTCTTC.

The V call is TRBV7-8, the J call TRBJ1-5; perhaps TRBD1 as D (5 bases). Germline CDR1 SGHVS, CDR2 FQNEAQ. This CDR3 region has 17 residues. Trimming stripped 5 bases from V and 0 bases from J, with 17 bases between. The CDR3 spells CASSPGPVGGSNQPQHF. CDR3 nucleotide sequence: TGTGCCAGCAGCCCAGGACCGGTGGGGGGTAGCAATCAGCCCCAGCATTTT.

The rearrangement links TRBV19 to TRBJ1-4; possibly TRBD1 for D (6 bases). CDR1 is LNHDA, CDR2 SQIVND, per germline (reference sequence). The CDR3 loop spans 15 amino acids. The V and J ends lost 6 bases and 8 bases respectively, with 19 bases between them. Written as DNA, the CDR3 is TGTGCCAGTAGGATAACCGGGACATTACAAGAAAAACTGTTTTTT. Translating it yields CASRITGTLQEKLFF.

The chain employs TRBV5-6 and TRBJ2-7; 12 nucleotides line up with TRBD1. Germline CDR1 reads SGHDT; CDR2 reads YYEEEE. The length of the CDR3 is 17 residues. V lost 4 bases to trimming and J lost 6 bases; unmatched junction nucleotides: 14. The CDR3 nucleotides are TGTGCCAGCAGCCCTTTAAATCCGGGACAGGGGGCAGGCGAGCAGTACTTC. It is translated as CASSPLNPGQGAGEQYF.

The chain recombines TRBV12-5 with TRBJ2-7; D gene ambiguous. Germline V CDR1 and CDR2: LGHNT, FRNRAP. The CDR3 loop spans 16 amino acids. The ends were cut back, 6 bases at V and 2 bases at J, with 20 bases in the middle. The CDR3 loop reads CASGLVWCAKTYEQYF. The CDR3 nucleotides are TGTGCTAGTGGCCTAGTTTGGTGTGCAAAGACCTACGAGCAGTACTTC.

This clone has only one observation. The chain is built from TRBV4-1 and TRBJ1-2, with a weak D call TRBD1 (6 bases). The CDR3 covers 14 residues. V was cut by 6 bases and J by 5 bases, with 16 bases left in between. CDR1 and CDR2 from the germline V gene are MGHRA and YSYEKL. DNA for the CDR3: TGCGCCAGCAGGCCCGGGGGGCAGAATTATGGCTACACCTTC. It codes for CASRPGGQNYGYTF.